The clone carrying this T cell receptor beta chain has just a few counts. Its antigen is still unknown. The sample contains more than one DNA sequence encoding this CDR3. Source study methods: The distant-metastasis classifier for papillary thyroid cancer was built from CDR3 differences across clinicopathological groups. TCRdb reprocessed the PCR reads using MiXCR. TCRdb's processing, not the authors', yielded these V and J calls. The sample records roughly 65,000 clones, 14% being singletons. The sample belongs to a study of metastatic and nonmetastatic thyroid tumors. As for the study in general: The study looked at repertoires side by side in blood and in tumor or nodule tissue from malignant and benign thyroid patients.

Each patient went into thyroid surgery without having received any treatment. Study-level results: Reportedly, malignant thyroid tumors had significantly higher TCR beta diversity than benign nodules, in blood and tumor.

The clonotype originates from a male donor with papillary thyroid cancer or a benign thyroid nodule (not recorded which). Some clones in this sample may be carry-over from other donors' samples. The specimen sequenced was blood.

The CDR3 sequence is CASSPGTLGETQYF. CDR3 bases: TGTGCCAGTAGTCCCGGGACACTTGGAGAGACCCAGTACTTC. V is TRBV19 and J is TRBJ2-5; weak D call: TRBD1 (6 bases). This CDR3 has 14 amino acids. V gave up 5 bases and J gave up 4 bases, with 14 bases separating them. The germline gives CDR1 LNHDA, CDR2 SQIVND (reference sequence).